These T cell receptor beta chains were read from a single sample in a study of identical twins. One entry per CDR3 protein, called by TCRdb with MiXCR from the 5' RACE reads. The data show around 1.7 million distinct CDR3 sequences, around 29% seen once. The sample was cord blood. These receptors originate from a newborn girl in good health. Both conserved end residues are part of each CDR3. Fields, in order: D gene, V gene, CDR3 length, J gene, clone size, CDR3 DNA, CDR3 protein. D genes are given only for firm matches. The size entry is marked missing in some rows and otherwise reads once, few, many or a size class.

>TRBD1|TRBV4-2|16|TRBJ1-5|.
TGTGCCAGCAGCCAAGACCAGGGGGCCGTTAATCAGCCCCAGCATTTT
CASSQDQGAVNQPQHF
>.|TRBV20-1|14|TRBJ2-7|few
TGCAGTGCTAGAGACTGGGACTTCACCTACGAGCAGTACTTC
CSARDWDFTYEQYF
>.|TRBV4-1|18|TRBJ2-1|few
TGCGCCAGCAGCCAAGAGGGATTATTGGGCGGAGCCTACAATGAGCAGTTCTTC
CASSQEGLLGGAYNEQFF
>TRBD2|TRBV20-1|17|TRBJ2-5|.
TGCAGTGCTAGAGCAACTAGCGGGAGGGCCTGGAAAGAGACCCAGTACTTC
CSARATSGRAWKETQYF
>.|TRBV20-1|16|TRBJ2-7|.
TGCAGTGCTTCATGTCAACCAGAGCGTGAGTACAATGAGCAGTACTTC
CSASCQPEREYNEQYF
>.|TRBV29-1|14|TRBJ2-1|few
TGCAGCGTTGAAGATAAGGGCAGCTACAATGAGCAGTTCTTC
CSVEDKGSYNEQFF
>.|TRBV28|13|TRBJ1-6|.
TGTGCCAGCTCAGACGAAAGGAATTCACCCCTCCACTTT
CASSDERNSPLHF
>.|TRBV12-3/TRBV12-4|13|TRBJ2-5|few
TGTGCCAGCAGAACCGACAGCCAAGAGACCCAGTACTTC
CASRTDSQETQYF
>TRBD1|TRBV5-1|16|TRBJ2-3|few
TGCGCCAGCAGCTCCTGGACAGGTGTCAGGACAGATACGCAGTATTTT
CASSSWTGVRTDTQYF
>.|TRBV28|17|TRBJ2-1|.
TGTGCCAGCAGTTTACGAAAGAGGCCCAGCTCCTGCAATGAGCAGTTCTTC
CASSLRKRPSSCNEQFF
>.|TRBV29-1|15|TRBJ2-7|.
TGCAGCGTTGAAGACAGGACGTACTCCTACAATGAGCAGTACTTC
CSVEDRTYSYNEQYF
>TRBD1|TRBV6-2/TRBV6-3|14|TRBJ1-2|.
TGTGCCAGCAGTAAGACAGGGGGCTGGTATGGCTACACCTTC
CASSKTGGWYGYTF
>.|TRBV10-3|14|TRBJ2-1|few
TGTGCCATCAGGCCAGGGACTCCGCCTTCGGAGCAGTTCTTC
CAIRPGTPPSEQFF
>.|TRBV6-1|14|TRBJ2-4|.
TGTGCCAGCAGTGAAGCCCGCGGCAAAAACATTCAGTACTTC
CASSEARGKNIQYF
>TRBD2|TRBV4-2|18|TRBJ2-1|.
TGTGCCAGCAGCCGAATGAGGACTAGCGACGATTCCTACAATGAGCAGTTCTTC
CASSRMRTSDDSYNEQFF
>.|TRBV27|12|TRBJ2-1|.
TGTGCCAGCAGCCGCCGTGTCGGTGAGCAGTTCTTC
CASSRRVGEQFF
>.|TRBV2|16|TRBJ2-2|.
TGTGCCAGCAGTGAGTACCGGGACCGATACACCGGGGAGCTGTTTTTT
CASSEYRDRYTGELFF
>.|TRBV28|15|TRBJ2-4|.
TGTGCCAGCAGTATCGGACAGCCCGTCCCAAACATTCCGTACTTC
CASSIGQPVPNIPYF
>.|TRBV5-1|13|TRBJ1-2|.
TGCGCCAGCAGCACGTGGACTAGCTATGGCTACACCTTC
CASSTWTSYGYTF
>.|TRBV9|15|TRBJ2-3|.
TGTGCCAGCAGCGCTCCAGGGGCCTTCACAGATACGCAGTATTTT
CASSAPGAFTDTQYF
>TRBD2|TRBV20-1|17|TRBJ2-7|few
TGCAGTGCTAGGAGGGGACTAGCGGGAGGATTCCGCTACGAGCAGTACTTC
CSARRGLAGGFRYEQYF
>.|TRBV28|15|TRBJ1-2|.
TGTGCCAGCAGTTTAAAAGTGCGGGGCGACTATGGCTACACCTTC
CASSLKVRGDYGYTF
>.|TRBV12-1|13|TRBJ2-3|many
TGTGCCAGCAGCGTAAACAGGGGAGATACGCAGTATTTT
CASSVNRGDTQYF
>.|TRBV12-3/TRBV12-4|15|TRBJ2-1|.
TGTGCCAGCAGTTTAAGGACCCAGGTGAGAAATGAGCAGTTCTTC
CASSLRTQVRNEQFF
>.|TRBV11-2|16|TRBJ2-3|.
TGTGCCAGCAGCCCAGCTGGGGGGGCGTTCACAGATACGCAGTATTTT
CASSPAGGAFTDTQYF
>TRBD2|TRBV9|15|TRBJ2-7|.
TGTGCCAGCAGCGTAGGGACTAGTCCCATCTACGAGCAGTACTTC
CASSVGTSPIYEQYF
>TRBD2|TRBV5-1|16|TRBJ2-1|.
TGCGCCAGCAGGGCTACTAGCGGGAGGGCCGACAATGAGCAGTTCTTC
CASRATSGRADNEQFF
>TRBD1|TRBV20-1|12|TRBJ1-5|few
TGCAGTGCTGACAGGGGGCGTCAGCCCCAGCATTTT
CSADRGRQPQHF
>TRBD1|TRBV4-1|17|TRBJ1-1|.
TGCGCCAGCAGCCAAGCCCGGGGACAGGCGGGGTACACTGAAGCTTTCTTT
CASSQARGQAGYTEAFF
>.|TRBV27|12|TRBJ1-5|.
TGTGCCACCGGACCGTGGGATCAGCCCCAGCATTTT
CATGPWDQPQHF
>.|TRBV19|16|TRBJ1-5|once
TGTGCCAGTAGTACAACAAGCAACCCAACAGGTTCCAAAGAGCATTTT
CASSTTSNPTGSKEHF
>.|TRBV25-1|16|TRBJ1-6|few
TGTGCCAGCAGTGAGACCGAAATGAACTATAATTCACCCCTCCACTTT
CASSETEMNYNSPLHF
>TRBD1|TRBV20-1|15|TRBJ1-3|.
TGCAGTGCGCGAGACCACAGGGGCTCTGGAAACACCATATATTTT
CSARDHRGSGNTIYF
>TRBD1|TRBV2|15|TRBJ2-7|few
TGTGCCAGCAGTTCGAGGGACAGGGTAGTCTACGAGCAGTACTTC
CASSSRDRVVYEQYF
>TRBD2|TRBV12-3/TRBV12-4|16|TRBJ2-3|.
TGTGCCAGCAGTTTACCAGCGGGAGTTGGAACAGATACGCAGTATTTT
CASSLPAGVGTDTQYF
>.|TRBV24-1|12|TRBJ1-1|.
TGTGCCACCAGTGATTTGGCAGGGGAAGCTTTCTTT
CATSDLAGEAFF
>TRBD2|TRBV12-3/TRBV12-4|14|TRBJ2-1|.
TGTGCCAGCAGACTCGGGACTAGCTATAATGAGCAGTTCTTC
CASRLGTSYNEQFF
>TRBD1|TRBV20-1|14|TRBJ2-1|few
TGCAGTGCCCTGCAGGGGGCAGGGGACAATGAGCAGTTCTTC
CSALQGAGDNEQFF
>TRBD2|TRBV6-2/TRBV6-3|18|TRBJ2-1|once
TGTGCCAGCAGTTACTCAGGACTAGCCAGAGCCCGTTACAATGGGCAGTTCTTC
CASSYSGLARARYNGQFF
>TRBD1|TRBV11-2|16|TRBJ1-1|.
TGTGCCAGCAGCTTTCATCAGGGGGTTAGGAACACTGAAGCTTTCTTT
CASSFHQGVRNTEAFF
>.|TRBV18|13|TRBJ2-7|many
TGTGCCAGCTCACCACCAATATCCTACGAGCAGTACTTC
CASSPPISYEQYF
>.|TRBV12-3/TRBV12-4|15|TRBJ1-5|few
TGTGCCAGCAGTTTAGAGAACAGGGGCAATCAGCCCCAGCATTTT
CASSLENRGNQPQHF
>.|TRBV5-1|14|TRBJ2-3|few
TGCGCCAGCAGCTTGGGGACGATTGTAGATACGCAGTATTTT
CASSLGTIVDTQYF
>.|TRBV2|14|TRBJ2-7|few
TGTGCCAGCCGGCGTGACGGGACCTCCTACGAGCAGTACTTC
CASRRDGTSYEQYF
>.|TRBV5-1|14|TRBJ1-2|few
TGCGCCAGCAGCTCCGGGACACGATCCTATGGCTACACCTTC
CASSSGTRSYGYTF
>TRBD1|TRBV20-1|14|TRBJ1-2|few
TGCAGTGCTAGTTCCGGACAGGGGGCCTATGGCTACACCTTC
CSASSGQGAYGYTF
>.|TRBV3-1|15|TRBJ2-7|.
TGTGCCAGCAGCCAACGGAGGGCCTCCTACAATGAGCAGTACTTC
CASSQRRASYNEQYF
>.|TRBV6-6|16|TRBJ1-5|.
TGTGCCAGCAGTCCCCGGACAGCAGCAAACAATCAGCCCCAGCATTTT
CASSPRTAANNQPQHF
>.|TRBV20-1|13|TRBJ2-3|few
TGCAGTGCTAGAGTCCGGTACACAGATACGCAGTATTTT
CSARVRYTDTQYF